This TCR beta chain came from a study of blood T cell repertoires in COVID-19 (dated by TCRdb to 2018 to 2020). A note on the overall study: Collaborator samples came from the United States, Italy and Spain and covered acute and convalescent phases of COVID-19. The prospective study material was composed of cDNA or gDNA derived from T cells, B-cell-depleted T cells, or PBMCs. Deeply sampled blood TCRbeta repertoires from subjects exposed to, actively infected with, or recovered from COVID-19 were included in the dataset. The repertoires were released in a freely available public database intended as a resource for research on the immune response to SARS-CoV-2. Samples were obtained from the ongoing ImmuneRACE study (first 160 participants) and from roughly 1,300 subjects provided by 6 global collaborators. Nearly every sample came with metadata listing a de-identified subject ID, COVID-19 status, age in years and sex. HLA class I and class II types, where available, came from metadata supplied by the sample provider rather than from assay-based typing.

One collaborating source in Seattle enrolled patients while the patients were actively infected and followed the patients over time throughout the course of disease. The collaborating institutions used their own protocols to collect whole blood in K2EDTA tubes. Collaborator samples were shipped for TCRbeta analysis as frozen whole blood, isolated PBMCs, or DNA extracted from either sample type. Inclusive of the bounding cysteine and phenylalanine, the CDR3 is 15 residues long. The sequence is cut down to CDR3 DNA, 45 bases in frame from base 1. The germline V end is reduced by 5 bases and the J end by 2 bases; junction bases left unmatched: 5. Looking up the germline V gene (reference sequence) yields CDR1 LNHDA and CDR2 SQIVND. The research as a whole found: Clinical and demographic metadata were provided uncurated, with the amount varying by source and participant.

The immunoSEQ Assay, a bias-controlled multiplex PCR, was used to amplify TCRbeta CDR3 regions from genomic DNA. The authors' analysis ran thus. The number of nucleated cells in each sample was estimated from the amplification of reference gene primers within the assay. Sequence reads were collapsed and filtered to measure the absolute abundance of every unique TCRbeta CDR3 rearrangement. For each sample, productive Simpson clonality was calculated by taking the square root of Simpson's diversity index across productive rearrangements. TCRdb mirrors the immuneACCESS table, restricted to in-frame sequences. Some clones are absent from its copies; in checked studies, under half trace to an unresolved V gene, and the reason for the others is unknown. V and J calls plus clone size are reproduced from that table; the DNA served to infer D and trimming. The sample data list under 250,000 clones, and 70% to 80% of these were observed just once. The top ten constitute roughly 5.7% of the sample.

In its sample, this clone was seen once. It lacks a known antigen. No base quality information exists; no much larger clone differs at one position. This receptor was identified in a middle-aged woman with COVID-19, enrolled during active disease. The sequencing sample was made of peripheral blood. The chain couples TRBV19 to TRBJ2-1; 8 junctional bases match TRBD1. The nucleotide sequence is TGTGCCAGTAGTGGGAGGACAGGGACCTACAATGAGCAGTTCTTC. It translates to CASSGRTGTYNEQFF.